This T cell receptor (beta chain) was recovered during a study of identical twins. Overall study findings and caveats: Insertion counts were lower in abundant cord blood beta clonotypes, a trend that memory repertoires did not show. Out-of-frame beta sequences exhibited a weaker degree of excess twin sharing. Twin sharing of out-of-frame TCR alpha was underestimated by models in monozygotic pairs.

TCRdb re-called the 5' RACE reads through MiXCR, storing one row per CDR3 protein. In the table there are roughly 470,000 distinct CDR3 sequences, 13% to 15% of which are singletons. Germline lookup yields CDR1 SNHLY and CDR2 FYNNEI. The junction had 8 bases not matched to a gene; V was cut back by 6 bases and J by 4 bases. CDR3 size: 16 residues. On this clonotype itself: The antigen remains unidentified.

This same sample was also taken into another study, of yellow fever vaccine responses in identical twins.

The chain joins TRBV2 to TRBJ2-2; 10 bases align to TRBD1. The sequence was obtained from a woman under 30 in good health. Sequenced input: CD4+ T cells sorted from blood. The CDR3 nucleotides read TGTGCCAGCAGCACCGGGACAGGGGTTTTCACCGGGGAGCTGTTTTTT. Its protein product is CASSTGTGVFTGELFF.